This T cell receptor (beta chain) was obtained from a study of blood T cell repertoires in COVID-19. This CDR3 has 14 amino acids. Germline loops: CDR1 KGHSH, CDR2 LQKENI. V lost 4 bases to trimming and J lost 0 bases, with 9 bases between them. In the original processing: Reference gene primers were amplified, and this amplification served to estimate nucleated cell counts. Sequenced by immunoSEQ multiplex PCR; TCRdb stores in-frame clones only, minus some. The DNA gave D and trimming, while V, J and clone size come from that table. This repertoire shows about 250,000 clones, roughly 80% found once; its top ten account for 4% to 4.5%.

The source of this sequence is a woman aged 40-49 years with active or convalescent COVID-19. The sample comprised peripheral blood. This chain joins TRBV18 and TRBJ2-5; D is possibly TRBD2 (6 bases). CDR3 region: CASSHRGDQETQYF. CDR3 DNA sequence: TGTGCCAGCTCACACCGCGGGGACCAAGAGACCCAGTACTTC.